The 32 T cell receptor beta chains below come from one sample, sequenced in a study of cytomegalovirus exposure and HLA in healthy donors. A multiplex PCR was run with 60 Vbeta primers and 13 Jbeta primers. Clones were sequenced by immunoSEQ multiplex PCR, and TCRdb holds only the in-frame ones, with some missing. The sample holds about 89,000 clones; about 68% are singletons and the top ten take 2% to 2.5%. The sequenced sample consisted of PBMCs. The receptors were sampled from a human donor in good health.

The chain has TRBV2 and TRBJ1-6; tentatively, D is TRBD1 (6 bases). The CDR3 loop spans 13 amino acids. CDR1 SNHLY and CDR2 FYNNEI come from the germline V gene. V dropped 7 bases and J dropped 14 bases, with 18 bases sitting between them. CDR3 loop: CASNLLSRGSLHF. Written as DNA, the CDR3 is TGTGCCAGCAACCTGTTATCAAGGGGGTCCCTCCACTTT.

The CDR3, as DNA: TGCAGCGCCTCCGGGACAGGGTATGGGGAGCTGTTTTTT. Its translation is CSASGTGYGELFF. The gene calls are TRBV29-1 and TRBJ2-2, with TRBD1 identical over 9 bases. The length of the CDR3 is 13 residues. V shed 7 bases, J shed 8 bases, and the junction held 8 bases outside the gene matches. Germline-derived CDR1 and CDR2 are SQVTM and ANQGSEA.

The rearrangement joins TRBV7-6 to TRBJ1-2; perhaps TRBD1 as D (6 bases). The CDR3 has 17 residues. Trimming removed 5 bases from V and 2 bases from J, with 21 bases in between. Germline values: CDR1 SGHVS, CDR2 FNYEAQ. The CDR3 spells CASSPRSRGTTNYGYTF. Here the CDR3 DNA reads TGTGCCAGCAGCCCGCGTAGCAGGGGCACAACAAACTATGGCTACACCTTC.

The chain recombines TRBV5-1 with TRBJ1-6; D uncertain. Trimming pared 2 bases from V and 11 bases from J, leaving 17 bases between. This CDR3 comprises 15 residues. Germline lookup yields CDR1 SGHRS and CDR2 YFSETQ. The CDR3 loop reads CASSFETSQRAPLHF. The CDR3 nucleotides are TGCGCCAGCAGCTTCGAGACGTCTCAGCGGGCACCCCTCCACTTT.

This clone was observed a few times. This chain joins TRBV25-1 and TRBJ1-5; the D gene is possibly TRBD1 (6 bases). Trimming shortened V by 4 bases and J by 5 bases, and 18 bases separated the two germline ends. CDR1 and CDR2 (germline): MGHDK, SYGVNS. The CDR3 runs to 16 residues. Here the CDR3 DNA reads TGTGCCAGCAGTGGGACGACAGGAACGGCCGATCAGCCCCAGCATTTT. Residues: CASSGTTGTADQPQHF.

The DNA of the CDR3 is TGTGCCAGCAGCCAGGACAGAGCCCAAGAGACCCAGTACTTC. Protein: CASSQDRAQETQYF. V is TRBV5-5 and J is TRBJ2-5; possibly TRBD1 for D (6 bases). CDR3 length: 14 amino acids. The ends were cut back, 4 bases at V and 1 base at J, with 11 bases in the middle. Germline V CDR1 and CDR2: SGHKS, YYEKEE (reference sequence).

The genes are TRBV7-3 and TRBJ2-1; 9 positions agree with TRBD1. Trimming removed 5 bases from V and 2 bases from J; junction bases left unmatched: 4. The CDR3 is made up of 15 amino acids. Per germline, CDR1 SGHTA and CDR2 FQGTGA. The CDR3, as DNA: TGTGCCAGCAGCCAAGACAGGGGGACCTACAATGAGCAGTTCTTC. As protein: CASSQDRGTYNEQFF.

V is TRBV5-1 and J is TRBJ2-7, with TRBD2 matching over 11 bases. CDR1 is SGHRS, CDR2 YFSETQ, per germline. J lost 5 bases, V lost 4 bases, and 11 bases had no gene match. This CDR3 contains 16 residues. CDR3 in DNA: TGCGCCAGCAGCATAGCGGGGGGGCCCCTCGGGGACGAGCAGTACTTC. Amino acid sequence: CASSIAGGPLGDEQYF.

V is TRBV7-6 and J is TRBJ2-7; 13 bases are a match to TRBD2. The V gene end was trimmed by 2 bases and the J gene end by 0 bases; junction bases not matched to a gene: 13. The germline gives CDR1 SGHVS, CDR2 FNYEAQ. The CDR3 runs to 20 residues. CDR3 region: CASSLRAPGLAGTTSYEQYF. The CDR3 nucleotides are TGTGCCAGCAGCTTAAGGGCCCCGGGACTAGCGGGGACAACCTCCTACGAGCAGTACTTC.

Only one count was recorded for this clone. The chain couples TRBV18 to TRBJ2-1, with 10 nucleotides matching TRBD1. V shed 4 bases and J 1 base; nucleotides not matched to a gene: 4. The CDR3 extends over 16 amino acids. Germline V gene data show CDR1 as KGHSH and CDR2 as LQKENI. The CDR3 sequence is CASSQPGQGSYNEQFF. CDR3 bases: TGTGCCAGCTCACAACCGGGACAGGGGTCCTACAATGAGCAGTTCTTC. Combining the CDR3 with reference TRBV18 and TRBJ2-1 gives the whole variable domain NAGVMQNPRHLVRRRGQEARLRCSPMKGHSHVYWYRQLPEEGLKFMVYLQKENIIDESGMPKERFSAEFPKEGPSILRIQQVVRGDSAAYFCASSQPGQGSYNEQFFGPGTRLTVL.

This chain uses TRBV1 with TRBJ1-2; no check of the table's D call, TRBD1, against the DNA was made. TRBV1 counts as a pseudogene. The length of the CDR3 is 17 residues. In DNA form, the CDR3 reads TGCACCAGCAGCTCACGGGACGACAGGGAGGTTCTCTATGGCTACACCTTC. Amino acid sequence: CTSSSRDDREVLYGYTF.

The CDR3 spells CAIPEGLAGGKRPNTGELFF. CDR3 bases: TGCGCCATTCCCGAAGGACTAGCGGGGGGGAAACGACCGAACACCGGGGAGCTGTTTTTT. V gene TRBV4-1 combines with J gene TRBJ2-2; 15 bases match TRBD2. The V segment lost 10 bases and the J segment 0 bases; nucleotides outside the gene matches: 15. Germline values: CDR1 MGHRA, CDR2 YSYEKL. The length of the CDR3 is 20 residues.

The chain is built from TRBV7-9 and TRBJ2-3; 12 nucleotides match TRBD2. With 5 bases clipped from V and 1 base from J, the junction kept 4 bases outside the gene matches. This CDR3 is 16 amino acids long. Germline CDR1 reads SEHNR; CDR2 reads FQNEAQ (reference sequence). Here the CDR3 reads CASSTSSGGGTDTQYF. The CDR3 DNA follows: TGTGCCAGCAGCACCTCTAGCGGGGGGGGCACAGATACGCAGTATTTT. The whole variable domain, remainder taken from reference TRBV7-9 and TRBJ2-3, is DTGVSQNPRHKITKRGQNVTFRCDPISEHNRLYWYRQTLGQGPEFLTYFQNEAQLEKSRLLSDRFSAERPKGSFSTLEIQRTEQGDSAMYLCASSTSSGGGTDTQYFGPGTRLTVL.

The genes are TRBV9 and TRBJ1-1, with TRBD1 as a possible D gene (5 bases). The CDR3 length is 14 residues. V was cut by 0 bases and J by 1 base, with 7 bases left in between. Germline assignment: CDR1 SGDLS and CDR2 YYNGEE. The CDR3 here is CASSVGQGNTEAFF. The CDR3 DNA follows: TGTGCCAGCAGCGTAGGGCAGGGGAACACTGAAGCTTTCTTT.

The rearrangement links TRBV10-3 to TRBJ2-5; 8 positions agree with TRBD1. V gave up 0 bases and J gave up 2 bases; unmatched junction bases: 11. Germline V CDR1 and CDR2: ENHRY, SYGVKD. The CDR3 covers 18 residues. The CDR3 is CAISESPGQAGMQETQYF. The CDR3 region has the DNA TGTGCCATCAGTGAGTCTCCGGGACAGGCTGGGATGCAAGAGACCCAGTACTTC.

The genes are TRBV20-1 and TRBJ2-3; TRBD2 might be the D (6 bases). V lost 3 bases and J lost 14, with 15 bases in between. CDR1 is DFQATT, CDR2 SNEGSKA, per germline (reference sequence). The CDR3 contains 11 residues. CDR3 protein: CSASRTTGRYF. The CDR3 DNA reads TGCAGTGCTAGTAGGACTACCGGGAGGTATTTT.

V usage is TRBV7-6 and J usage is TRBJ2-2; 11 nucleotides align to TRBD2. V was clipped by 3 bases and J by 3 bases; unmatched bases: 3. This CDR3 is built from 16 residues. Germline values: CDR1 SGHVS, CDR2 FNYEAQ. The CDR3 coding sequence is TGTGCCAGCAGCTTTAGCGGGGGGGTTGACACCGGGGAGCTGTTTTTT. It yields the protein CASSFSGGVDTGELFF.

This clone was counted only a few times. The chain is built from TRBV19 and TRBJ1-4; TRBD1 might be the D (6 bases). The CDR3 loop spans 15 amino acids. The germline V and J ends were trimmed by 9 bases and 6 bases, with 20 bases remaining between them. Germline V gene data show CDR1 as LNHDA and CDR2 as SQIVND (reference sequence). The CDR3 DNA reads TGTGCCAGCCACCGGGTGGCAGGGGCATATGAAAAACTGTTTTTT. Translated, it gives CASHRVAGAYEKLFF.

The CDR3: CASSLRDRGGPLDGYTF. The CDR3 bases are TGTGCCAGCAGCCTCCGGGACAGGGGGGGACCCCTTGATGGCTACACCTTC. The J gene is TRBJ1-2, the V gene TRBV7-9, with 11 bases matching TRBD1. Germline CDR1 SEHNR, CDR2 FQNEAQ (reference sequence). The CDR3 covers 17 residues. Germline trimming cut 5 bases from V and 6 bases from J; bases unmatched to any gene: 14.

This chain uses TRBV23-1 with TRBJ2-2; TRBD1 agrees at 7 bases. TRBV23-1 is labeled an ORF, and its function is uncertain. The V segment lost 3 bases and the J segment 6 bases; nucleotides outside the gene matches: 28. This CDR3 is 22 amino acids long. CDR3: CASSQPTTPTLTPLGQAGELFF. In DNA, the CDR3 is TGCGCCAGCAGTCAGCCCACCACCCCCACACTCACGCCACTTGGACAGGCCGGGGAGCTGTTTTTT.

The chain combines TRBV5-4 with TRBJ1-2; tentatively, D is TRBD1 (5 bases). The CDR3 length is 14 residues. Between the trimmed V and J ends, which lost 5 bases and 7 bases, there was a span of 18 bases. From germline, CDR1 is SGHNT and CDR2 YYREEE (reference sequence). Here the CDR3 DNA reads TGTGCCAGCAGACTTGCTGACAGCCAGGGTGGCTACACCTTC. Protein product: CASRLADSQGGYTF. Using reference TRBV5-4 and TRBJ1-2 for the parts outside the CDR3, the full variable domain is ETGVTQSPTHLIKTRGQQVTLRCSSQSGHNTVSWYQQALGQGPQFIFQYYREEENGRGNFPPRFSGLQFPNYSSELNVNALELDDSALYLCASRLADSQGGYTFGSGTRLTVV.

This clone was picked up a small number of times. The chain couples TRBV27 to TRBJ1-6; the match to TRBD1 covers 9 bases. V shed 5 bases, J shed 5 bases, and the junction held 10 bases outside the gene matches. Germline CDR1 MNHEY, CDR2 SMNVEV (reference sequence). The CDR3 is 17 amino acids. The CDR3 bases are TGTGCCAGCAGTGAGACGGGACAGGGCCCTCATAATTCACCCCTCCACTTT. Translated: CASSETGQGPHNSPLHF.

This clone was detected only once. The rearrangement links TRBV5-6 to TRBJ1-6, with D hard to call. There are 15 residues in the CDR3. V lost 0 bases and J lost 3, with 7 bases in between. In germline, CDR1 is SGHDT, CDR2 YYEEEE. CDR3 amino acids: CASSLVRDYNSPLHF. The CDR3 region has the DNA TGTGCCAGCAGCTTGGTGAGGGACTATAATTCACCCCTCCACTTT.

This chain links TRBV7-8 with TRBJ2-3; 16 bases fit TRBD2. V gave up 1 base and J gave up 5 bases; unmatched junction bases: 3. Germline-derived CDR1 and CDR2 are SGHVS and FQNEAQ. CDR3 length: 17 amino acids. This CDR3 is CASSLVGTSGGGDTQYF. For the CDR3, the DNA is TGTGCCAGCAGCTTAGTTGGGACTAGCGGGGGGGGAGATACGCAGTATTTT.

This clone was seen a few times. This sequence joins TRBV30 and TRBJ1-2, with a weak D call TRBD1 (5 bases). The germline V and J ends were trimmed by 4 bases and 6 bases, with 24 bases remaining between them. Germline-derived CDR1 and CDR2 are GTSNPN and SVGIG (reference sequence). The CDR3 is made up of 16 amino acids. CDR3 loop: CAWTFWVGASSDGYTF. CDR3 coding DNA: TGTGCCTGGACATTCTGGGTAGGGGCGAGTTCAGATGGCTACACCTTC. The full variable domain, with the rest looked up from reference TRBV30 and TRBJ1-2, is SQTIHQWPATLVQPVGSPLSLECTVEGTSNPNLYWYRQAAGRGLQLLFYSVGIGQISSEVPQNLSASRPQDRQFILSSKKLLLSDSGFYLCAWTFWVGASSDGYTFGSGTRLTVV.

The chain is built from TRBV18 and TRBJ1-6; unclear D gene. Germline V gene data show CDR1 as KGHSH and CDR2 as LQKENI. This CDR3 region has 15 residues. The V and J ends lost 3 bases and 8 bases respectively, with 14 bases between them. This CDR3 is CASSPGMLTDSPLHF. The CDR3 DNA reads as TGTGCCAGCTCACCCGGGATGTTGACGGATTCACCCCTCCACTTT.

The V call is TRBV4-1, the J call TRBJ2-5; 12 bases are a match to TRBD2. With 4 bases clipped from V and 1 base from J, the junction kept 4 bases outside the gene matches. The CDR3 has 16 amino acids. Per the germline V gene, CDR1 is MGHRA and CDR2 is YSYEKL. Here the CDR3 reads CASSRGTSGSQETQYF. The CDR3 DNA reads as TGCGCCAGCAGCCGAGGGACTAGCGGGTCCCAAGAGACCCAGTACTTC.

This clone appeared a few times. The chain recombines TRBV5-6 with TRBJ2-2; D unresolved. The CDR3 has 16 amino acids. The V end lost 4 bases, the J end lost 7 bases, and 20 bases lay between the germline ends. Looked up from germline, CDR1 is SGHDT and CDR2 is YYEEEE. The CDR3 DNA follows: TGTGCCAGCAGCCCTAAGAACCACTACTCCAACGGGGAGCTGTTTTTT. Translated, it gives CASSPKNHYSNGELFF.

CDR3: CASSYQTGWADTQYF. The CDR3 nucleotides are TGCGCCAGCAGCTACCAGACAGGGTGGGCAGATACGCAGTATTTT. This rearrangement joins TRBV5-1 to TRBJ2-3, with TRBD1 matching 7 bases. This CDR3 is built from 15 residues. V lost 3 bases and J lost 4; bases outside the gene matches: 8. Germline assignment: CDR1 SGHRS and CDR2 YFSETQ.

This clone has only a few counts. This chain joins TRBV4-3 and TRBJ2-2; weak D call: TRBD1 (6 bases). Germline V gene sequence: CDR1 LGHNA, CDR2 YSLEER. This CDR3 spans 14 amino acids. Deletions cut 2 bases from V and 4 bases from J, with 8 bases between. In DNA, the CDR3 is TGCGCCAGCAGCCAACTAGGGGGCACCGGGGAGCTGTTTTTT. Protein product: CASSQLGGTGELFF.

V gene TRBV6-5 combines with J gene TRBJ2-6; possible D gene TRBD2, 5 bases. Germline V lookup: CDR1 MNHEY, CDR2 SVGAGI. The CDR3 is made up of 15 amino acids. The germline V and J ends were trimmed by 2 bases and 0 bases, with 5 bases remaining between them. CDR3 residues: CASSYGSSGANVLTF. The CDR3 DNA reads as TGTGCCAGCAGTTACGGGAGCTCTGGGGCCAACGTCCTGACTTTC.

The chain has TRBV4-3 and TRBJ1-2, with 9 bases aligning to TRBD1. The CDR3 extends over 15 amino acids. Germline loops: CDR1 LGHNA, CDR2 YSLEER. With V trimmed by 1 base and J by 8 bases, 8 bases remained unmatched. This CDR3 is CASSQAGTGIRGYTF. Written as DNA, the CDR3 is TGCGCCAGCAGCCAAGCCGGGACAGGGATCAGGGGCTACACCTTC.